The next 26 T cell receptor beta chains were all read from a single sample in a study of blood T cell repertoires in COVID-19. Profiled with immunoSEQ multiplex PCR; TCRdb holds only in-frame clones, not every one. Of fewer than 300,000 clones listed, roughly 91% are singletons. Sequenced material: PBMCs or T cells enriched from blood (not recorded which). The origin of the receptors is a man aged 40-49 years who had recovered from COVID-19.

The chain recombines TRBV4-3 with TRBJ1-2; 7 positions agree with TRBD1. Trimming cost V 0 bases and J 8 bases; bases outside gene matches: 12. The germline gives CDR1 LGHNA, CDR2 YSLEER. This CDR3 region has 16 residues. In DNA, the CDR3 is TGCGCCAGCAGCCAAGATCTCCTACAGGGGACTGACGGCTACACCTTC. Its translation is CASSQDLLQGTDGYTF.

CDR3 sequence (DNA): TGCGCCAGCAGCAAGGGACAGGGGTTGAACACTGAAGCTTTCTTT. As protein: CASSKGQGLNTEAFF. The genes are TRBV5-1 and TRBJ1-1, with 10 positions matching TRBD1. The trim removed 4 bases at V and 0 bases at J, leaving 3 bases unmatched. The CDR3 spans 15 residues. Germline V gene sequence: CDR1 SGHRS, CDR2 YFSETQ.

The rearrangement uses TRBV3-1 (or the pseudogene TRBV3-2) and TRBJ2-7; 10 positions match TRBD2. Looked up from germline, CDR1 is LGHDT and CDR2 is YNNKEL (reference sequence). This CDR3 is built from 15 residues. V dropped 2 bases and J dropped 5; count of bases not matched to a gene: 6. The CDR3 DNA is TGTGCCAGCAGCCAAATGAGCGGGAGGGCCCACGAGCAGTACTTC. Translating gives CASSQMSGRAHEQYF.

The chain recombines TRBV7-6 with TRBJ2-3, with D perhaps TRBD2 (6 bases). CDR1 SGHVS and CDR2 FNYEAQ come from the germline V gene. V lost 3 bases and J 4 bases, leaving 14 bases between the germline ends. This CDR3 spans 15 amino acids. The DNA of the CDR3 is TGTGCCAGCAGCTTGCGGGACCGTGCGGCAGATACGCAGTATTTT. It is translated as CASSLRDRAADTQYF.

This sequence joins TRBV12-2 and TRBJ1-3; the D call TRBD1 from the table was never checked on the DNA. TRBV12-2 is a pseudogene locus. The CDR3 contains 17 residues. This chain's CDR3 is CASRLLRDTYSGNTIYF. The CDR3 region has the DNA TGTGCAAGTCGCTTATTAAGGGACACATACTCTGGAAACACCATATATTTT.

V and J are TRBV27 and TRBJ2-3; D perhaps matches TRBD2 (6 bases). The CDR3 length is 16 residues. Germline lookup yields CDR1 MNHEY and CDR2 SMNVEV (reference sequence). V was shortened by 6 bases and J by 2 bases, with 18 bases between the two germline ends. The CDR3 spells CASSYRRAAYTDTQYF. DNA of the CDR3: TGTGCCAGCAGCTACAGGAGGGCCGCGTACACAGATACGCAGTATTTT.

The V and J genes are TRBV9 and TRBJ1-6; TRBD1 agrees at 8 bases. The trim removed 0 bases at V and 6 bases at J, leaving 11 bases unmatched. Germline V CDR1 and CDR2: SGDLS, YYNGEE. This CDR3 is built from 18 residues. CDR3 in amino acids: CASSVGDRGYLGNSPLHF. The CDR3, as DNA: TGTGCCAGCAGCGTAGGAGACAGGGGTTATTTGGGTAATTCACCCCTCCACTTT.

The rearrangement joins TRBV6-5 to TRBJ2-7; possible D gene TRBD2, 5 bases. With 0 bases removed from V and 1 base from J, the gap between germline ends came to 13 bases. The CDR3 has 16 residues. Germline lookup yields CDR1 MNHEY and CDR2 SVGAGI. CDR3 amino acids: CASSYSSARGSYEQYF. Written as DNA, the CDR3 is TGTGCCAGCAGTTACTCGTCAGCTAGAGGGTCCTACGAGCAGTACTTC.

This clone has only one observation. V is TRBV7-2 and J is TRBJ2-7, with TRBD1 matching 7 bases. The germline gives CDR1 SGHTA, CDR2 FQGNSA. The CDR3 is made up of 16 amino acids. After removal of 5 bases from V and 3 bases from J, the junction contained 13 bases not matched to a gene. The CDR3 reads CASSQSTGTANYEQYF. The CDR3 nucleotides read TGTGCCAGCAGCCAATCCACCGGGACAGCAAACTACGAGCAGTACTTC.

The chain is built from TRBV7-3 and TRBJ1-2; 10 bases align to TRBD1. Trimming took 5 bases from V and 6 from J; bases not matched to a gene: 6. Germline CDR1 reads SGHTA; CDR2 reads FQGTGA. The CDR3 contains 14 residues. The CDR3 protein is CASSLRQGAHGYTF. In DNA, the CDR3 is TGTGCCAGCAGCCTAAGACAGGGGGCGCATGGCTACACCTTC.

The rearrangement uses TRBV7-9 and TRBJ1-2; TRBD1 matches 8 bases. Trimming at V came to 5 bases and at J to 8 bases, leaving 10 bases not matched to a gene. This CDR3 has 14 amino acids. Germline V lookup: CDR1 SEHNR, CDR2 FQNEAQ (reference sequence). In nucleotides, the CDR3 is TGTGCCAGCAGCGAAGCAGGGGGCATTGGCGGCTACACCTTC. Translation gives CASSEAGGIGGYTF.

This chain's CDR3 is CASSQDLIAVGPTDTQYF. The CDR3 DNA sequence: TGTGCCAGCAGCCAAGATCTTATAGCGGTGGGTCCCACAGATACGCAGTATTTT. The V call is TRBV3-1 (or the pseudogene TRBV3-2), the J call TRBJ2-3, with a possible D match to TRBD2 (6 bases). The CDR3 length is 18 residues. Trimming cost V 0 bases and J 2 bases, with 18 bases left between them. Germline loops: CDR1 LGHDT, CDR2 YNNKEL (reference sequence).

The CDR3 nucleotides are TGTGCCAGCAGATCAGGGGTTAATTCACCCCTCCACTTT. It encodes CASRSGVNSPLHF. This chain joins TRBV6-5 and TRBJ1-6, with a possible D match to TRBD1 (6 bases). V was clipped by 6 bases and J by 6 bases, with 9 bases between them. The CDR3 has 13 amino acids. Germline V gene data show CDR1 as MNHEY and CDR2 as SVGAGI.

V and J are TRBV7-3 and TRBJ1-4; D gene unclear. The V end lost 3 bases, the J end lost 0 bases, and 14 bases lay between the germline ends. The CDR3 loop spans 17 amino acids. Looked up from germline, CDR1 is SGHTA and CDR2 is FQGTGA. CDR3 protein: CASSFGVGSPTNEKLFF. The CDR3 DNA reads TGTGCCAGCAGCTTCGGAGTTGGGAGCCCAACTAATGAAAAACTGTTTTTT.

This clone was observed a few times. The chain joins TRBV10-3 to TRBJ2-1; 7 bases fit TRBD1. Trimming at V came to 6 bases and at J to 2 bases, leaving 4 bases not matched to a gene. The CDR3 sequence is 14 residues long. The germline V gene has CDR1 ENHRY and CDR2 SYGVKD. The CDR3 DNA is TGTGCCATCAGGGGACAGAGTGCCTACAATGAGCAGTTCTTC. This gives the protein CAIRGQSAYNEQFF.

The V and J genes are TRBV7-9 and TRBJ2-7; 7 nucleotides match TRBD1. The CDR3 is 16 residues long. Looked up from germline, CDR1 is SEHNR and CDR2 is FQNEAQ (reference sequence). The ends lost 2 bases at V and 2 bases at J; junction bases unmatched: 9. Written as DNA, the CDR3 is TGTGCCAGCAGCTTAAGTTGGGGACAGAAGCCCTACGAGCAGTACTTC. Encoded protein: CASSLSWGQKPYEQYF. Combining the CDR3 with reference TRBV7-9 and TRBJ2-7 gives the whole variable domain DTGVSQNPRHKITKRGQNVTFRCDPISEHNRLYWYRQTLGQGPEFLTYFQNEAQLEKSRLLSDRFSAERPKGSFSTLEIQRTEQGDSAMYLCASSLSWGQKPYEQYFGPGTRLTVT.

The genes are TRBV11-2 and TRBJ2-7; a weak D match, TRBD1 (6 bases). The CDR3 has 15 residues. Trimming stripped 5 bases from V and 0 bases from J, with 14 bases between. In germline, CDR1 is SGHAT, CDR2 FQNNGV. CDR3 DNA: TGTGCCAGCAGCCTCAACCGGGACAACTCCTACGAGCAGTACTTC. This sequence encodes CASSLNRDNSYEQYF. The full variable domain, its missing parts supplied by reference TRBV11-2 and TRBJ2-7, is EAGVAQSPRYKIIEKRQSVAFWCNPISGHATLYWYQQILGQGPKLLIQFQNNGVVDDSQLPKDRFSAERLKGVDSTLKIQPAKLEDSAVYLCASSLNRDNSYEQYFGPGTRLTVT.

The chain combines TRBV4-2 with TRBJ2-5; TRBD2 matches at 10 bases. This CDR3 comprises 23 residues. Trimming took 0 bases from V and 2 from J; bases not matched to a gene: 24. Looked up from germline, CDR1 is LGHNA and CDR2 is YNFKEQ. The CDR3 spells CASSQEAAGAGGPIGGGQETQYF. The CDR3 bases are TGTGCCAGCAGCCAAGAGGCGGCGGGAGCGGGGGGGCCCATTGGAGGAGGGCAAGAGACCCAGTACTTC.

The genes are TRBV29-1 and TRBJ2-7; D is possibly TRBD1 (7 bases). Germline V gene sequence: CDR1 SQVTM, CDR2 ANQGSEA. V gave up 3 bases and J gave up 5 bases, with 14 bases separating them. The CDR3 contains 13 residues. Here the CDR3 DNA reads TGCAGCGTTGACGGGCAGGGGGGAAACGAGCAGTACTTC. Translation: CSVDGQGGNEQYF.

The CDR3 sequence is CATSGQVAANEKLFF. The CDR3 nucleotides read TGTGCCACCAGCGGACAGGTAGCAGCTAATGAAAAACTGTTTTTT. The rearrangement links TRBV15 to TRBJ1-4; 7 bases line up with TRBD1. Germline CDR1 LNHNV, CDR2 YYDKDF (reference sequence). The CDR3 consists of 15 residues. The J segment lost 3 bases and the V segment lost 5 bases, leaving 6 bases of the junction unmatched.

The chain links TRBV28 to TRBJ2-7, with D possibly matching TRBD2 (6 bases). The germline CDR1 and CDR2 sequences are MDHEN and SYDVKM. This CDR3 spans 15 amino acids. Trimming took 11 bases from V and 5 from J, leaving 25 bases between them. The CDR3 DNA follows: TGTGCCGGCGGGACGTCGAAAGGATTCAACCACGAGCAGTACTTC. Protein: CAGGTSKGFNHEQYF.

This sequence joins TRBV5-4 and TRBJ1-1; TRBD1 is a possible D gene (5 bases). This CDR3 has 14 amino acids. The V end lost 2 bases, the J end lost 1 base, and 9 bases lay between the germline ends. Germline assignment: CDR1 SGHNT and CDR2 YYREEE (reference sequence). CDR3 in amino acids: CASSFVQGNTEAFF. In nucleotides, the CDR3 is TGTGCCAGCAGCTTTGTTCAGGGGAACACTGAAGCTTTCTTT.

The count of this clone is one. The DNA is left out, because the CDR3 cannot be placed on it with certainty; the CDR3 is given as TCRdb lists it. The chain has TRBV5-1 and TRBJ2-7; the table's D gene call, TRBD2, was not cross checked with the DNA. The germline V gene has CDR1 SGHRS and CDR2 YFSETQ. The CDR3 is 15 amino acids in total, end residues counted. CDR3 sequence reads: CASSILGGKWDEQYF.

For this clone: The same CDR3 can be traced to other DNA sequences in this sample. V and J are TRBV7-8 and TRBJ2-2, with TRBD2 as a possible D gene (6 bases). The V end lost 5 bases, the J end lost 0 bases, and 13 bases lay between the germline ends. The CDR3 consists of 16 residues. CDR1 SGHVS and CDR2 FQNEAQ come from the germline V gene. The CDR3 reads CASSRLAGPNTGELFF. As DNA, the CDR3 is TGTGCCAGCAGCCGACTGGCGGGACCGAACACCGGGGAGCTGTTTTTT.

The chain recombines TRBV28 with TRBJ1-2, with D perhaps TRBD1 (5 bases). The CDR3 runs to 16 residues. The V gene's germline CDR1 is MDHEN and CDR2 SYDVKM. Trimming cost V 2 bases and J 4 bases, with 17 bases left between them. In nucleotides, the CDR3 is TGTGCCAGCAGTTTAGGTAGCGCGGGGCGCTCCTATGGCTACACCTTC. Protein sequence: CASSLGSAGRSYGYTF.

The chain is built from TRBV18 and TRBJ2-7; 13 bases agree with TRBD2. CDR1 KGHSH and CDR2 LQKENI come from the germline V gene. After removal of 3 bases from V and 5 bases from J, the junction contained 10 bases not matched to a gene. CDR3 length: 17 amino acids. CDR3 bases: TGTGCCAGCTCACCGGTCCGACCGGGACTAGCGGGAAACGAGCAGTACTTC. Translated, it gives CASSPVRPGLAGNEQYF.